Shown below are 27 T cell receptor beta chains from a single sample sequenced in a study of blood T cell repertoires in COVID-19. Assay used: immunoSEQ multiplex PCR; TCRdb lists only in-frame clones, some missing. The sample yields fewer than 130,000 clones, 80% to 90% seen once. The specimen sequenced was peripheral blood. The receptors originated from a woman aged 80 or over with acute or convalescent COVID-19.

CDR3 sequence reads: CASSTRLAGDQETQYF. CDR3 nucleotides: TGTGCCAGCAGCACCCGACTAGCGGGGGACCAAGAGACCCAGTACTTC. The chain joins TRBV7-9 to TRBJ2-5; 12 nucleotides match TRBD2. V lost 5 bases and J lost 0; bases outside the gene matches: 4. The CDR3 is made up of 16 amino acids. Germline V gene lookup returns CDR1 SEHNR and CDR2 FQNEAQ (reference sequence).

The V and J genes are TRBV9 and TRBJ2-2, with 7 bases matching TRBD1. The trim removed 3 bases at V and 6 bases at J, leaving 5 bases unmatched. Germline-derived CDR1 and CDR2 are SGDLS and YYNGEE. CDR3 length: 14 residues. The CDR3 loop is CASSAGTVPGELFF. Written as DNA, the CDR3 is TGTGCCAGCAGCGCCGGGACAGTACCCGGGGAGCTGTTTTTT.

This clone was counted once. V usage is TRBV10-3 and J usage is TRBJ2-3, with 9 bases matching TRBD1. The ends lost 2 bases at V and 6 bases at J; junction bases unmatched: 9. CDR1 is ENHRY and CDR2 is SYGVKD in the germline V gene. CDR3 length: 16 residues. DNA of the CDR3: TGTGCCATCAGTGAGGAAGGACAGGGGCGAGGGGATACGCAGTATTTT. Its translation is CAISEEGQGRGDTQYF.

In DNA form, the CDR3 reads TGTGCCAGCAGTTACTTGGGACAGGGAACGGGCGAGCAGTACTTC. Encoded protein: CASSYLGQGTGEQYF. The V and J genes are TRBV6-5 and TRBJ2-7, with 9 nucleotides matching TRBD1. The CDR3 covers 15 residues. The V segment lost 1 base and the J segment 6 bases; nucleotides outside the gene matches: 7. CDR1 and CDR2 from the germline V gene are MNHEY and SVGAGI.

The J gene is TRBJ1-2, the V gene TRBV28; TRBD1 agrees at 11 bases. Trimming took 2 bases from V and 8 from J; bases not matched to a gene: 7. Germline loops: CDR1 MDHEN, CDR2 SYDVKM. This CDR3 spans 15 amino acids. The CDR3 spells CASSLGTGGLQGYTF. Here the CDR3 DNA reads TGTGCCAGCAGTTTAGGGACAGGGGGGCTGCAAGGCTACACCTTC.

The J gene is TRBJ1-2, the V gene TRBV5-6; TRBD1 agrees at 7 bases. Germline trimming cut 2 bases from V and 10 bases from J; bases unmatched to any gene: 5. The germline CDR1 and CDR2 sequences are SGHDT and YYEEEE. There are 12 residues in the CDR3. The CDR3 sequence is CASSFAGQHYTF. The CDR3 DNA reads as TGTGCCAGCAGCTTTGCGGGACAGCACTACACCTTC.

This clone has only a few counts. The V gene is TRBV15, the J gene TRBJ1-2; D gene unclear. V was shortened by 3 bases and J by 7 bases, with 12 bases between the two germline ends. In germline, CDR1 is LNHNV, CDR2 YYDKDF (reference sequence). The CDR3 is 13 amino acids. The CDR3 sequence: CATSRGLPAGYTF. CDR3 DNA sequence: TGTGCCACCAGCAGGGGCCTCCCCGCTGGCTACACCTTC.

The chain recombines TRBV28 with TRBJ1-1; tentative D call: TRBD1 (5 bases). Trimming stripped 7 bases from V and 0 bases from J, with 15 bases between. Germline V gives CDR1 MDHEN, CDR2 SYDVKM. The CDR3 runs 15 residues. CDR3 DNA sequence: TGTGCCAGCACCACAGATGGGGCGATGAACACTGAAGCTTTCTTT. Its translation is CASTTDGAMNTEAFF.

CDR3 loop: CASSLVVPRGSYEQYF. CDR3 sequence (DNA): TGTGCCAGCAGTTTGGTTGTACCTCGGGGATCCTACGAGCAGTACTTC. This chain links TRBV27 with TRBJ2-7; maybe TRBD2 (5 bases). V dropped 3 bases and J dropped 1 base, with 16 bases sitting between them. The CDR3 is 16 residues long. Germline CDR1 and CDR2: MNHEY and SMNVEV (reference sequence).

V gene TRBV18 combines with J gene TRBJ2-3, with TRBD1 identical over 8 bases. The CDR3 consists of 15 residues. V shed 3 bases and J 3 bases; nucleotides not matched to a gene: 5. Germline CDR1 KGHSH, CDR2 LQKENI. Written as DNA, the CDR3 is TGTGCCAGCTCACCCGGACAGGGAGGAACAGATACGCAGTATTTT. It codes for CASSPGQGGTDTQYF. Complete variable domain (other parts from reference TRBV18 and TRBJ2-3): NAGVMQNPRHLVRRRGQEARLRCSPMKGHSHVYWYRQLPEEGLKFMVYLQKENIIDESGMPKERFSAEFPKEGPSILRIQQVVRGDSAAYFCASSPGQGGTDTQYFGPGTRLTVL.

In its sample, this clone was seen a few times. The V gene is TRBV5-1, the J gene TRBJ1-4, with D hard to call. Between the trimmed V and J ends, which lost 0 bases and 7 bases, there was a span of 4 bases. The CDR3 has 12 amino acids. The germline V gene encodes CDR1 SGHRS and CDR2 YFSETQ. CDR3 nucleotide sequence: TGCGCCAGCAGCTTGGAAGCTGAAAAACTGTTTTTT. This gives the protein CASSLEAEKLFF.

This clone was seen just once. The chain employs TRBV7-9 and TRBJ2-1; TRBD2 agrees at 7 bases. The CDR3 is made up of 12 amino acids. The V segment lost 5 bases and the J segment 5 bases; nucleotides outside the gene matches: 0. Germline loops: CDR1 SEHNR, CDR2 FQNEAQ (reference sequence). CDR3 in DNA: TGTGCCAGCAGCCGGGGGGACAATGAGCAGTTCTTC. It specifies CASSRGDNEQFF.

This clone was seen more than once but under ten times. This rearrangement joins TRBV9 to TRBJ1-3, with TRBD1 as a possible D gene (5 bases). There are 16 residues in the CDR3. The V gene's germline CDR1 is SGDLS and CDR2 YYNGEE. Trimming pared 4 bases from V and 4 bases from J, leaving 18 bases between. In nucleotides, the CDR3 is TGTGCCAGCAGCCCTAAAGTCGGGGGGTCAGGAAACACCATATATTTT. Encoded protein: CASSPKVGGSGNTIYF.

This clone showed up just a few times. Written as DNA, the CDR3 is TGCGCCAGCAGCCTGGGACAGCAGAACACCGGGGAGCTGTTTTTT. This codes for CASSLGQQNTGELFF. The J gene is TRBJ2-2, the V gene TRBV5-1; TRBD1 agrees at 7 bases. From germline, CDR1 is SGHRS and CDR2 YFSETQ. There are 15 residues in the CDR3. Trimming removed 4 bases from V and 1 base from J; junction bases left unmatched: 4.

CDR3 loop: CASSLSAGGISETQYF. The CDR3 DNA follows: TGTGCCAGCAGCTTGTCCGCGGGGGGGATATCAGAGACCCAGTACTTC. This chain uses TRBV5-6 with TRBJ2-5; 9 positions agree with TRBD2. CDR1 is SGHDT and CDR2 is YYEEEE in the germline V gene. The CDR3 extends over 16 amino acids. The V segment lost 1 base and the J segment 4 bases; nucleotides outside the gene matches: 8. Complete variable domain (other parts from reference TRBV5-6 and TRBJ2-5): DAGVTQSPTHLIKTRGQQVTLRCSPKSGHDTVSWYQQALGQGPQFIFQYYEEEERQRGNFPDRFSGHQFPNYSSELNVNALLLGDSALYLCASSLSAGGISETQYFGPGTRLLVL.

The genes are TRBV5-4 and TRBJ2-3; 8 bases fit TRBD2. The length of the CDR3 is 15 residues. Germline V lookup: CDR1 SGHNT, CDR2 YYREEE (reference sequence). V shed 3 bases, J shed 4 bases, and the junction held 7 bases outside the gene matches. CDR3 in DNA: TGTGCCAGCAGCTATAGCGGGGTAGGGGCAGATACGCAGTATTTT. Protein product: CASSYSGVGADTQYF.

The chain joins TRBV6-2 or TRBV6-3 to TRBJ1-2; 7 nucleotides align to TRBD1. Germline CDR1 and CDR2: MNHEY and SVGEGT. V was pared by 0 bases and J by 0 bases, with 7 bases of the junction left unmatched. CDR3 length equals 17 residues. CDR3 nucleotide sequence: TGTGCCAGCAGTTACTCCACCGGGACAGCCACTAACTATGGCTACACCTTC. It codes for CASSYSTGTATNYGYTF.

The rearrangement joins TRBV7-2 to TRBJ2-7; D is possibly TRBD2 (5 bases). This CDR3 has 15 amino acids. V lost 2 bases, J lost 2 bases, and 13 bases lay in between. From germline, CDR1 is SGHTA and CDR2 FQGNSA. The CDR3 DNA follows: TGTGCCAGCAGCTTAACCCGGACTGGCACCTACGAGCAGTACTTC. As protein: CASSLTRTGTYEQYF. Looking up the rest from reference TRBV7-2 and TRBJ2-7 gives the full variable domain: GAGVSQSPSNKVTEKGKDVELRCDPISGHTALYWYRQSLGQGLEFLIYFQGNSAPDKSGLPSDRFSAERTGGSVSTLTIQRTQQEDSAVYLCASSLTRTGTYEQYFGPGTRLTVT.

The chain combines TRBV27 with TRBJ1-1; D gene unclear. The V end was cut by 3 bases, the J end by 2 bases, with 13 bases between. This CDR3 is built from 15 residues. CDR1 is MNHEY and CDR2 is SMNVEV in the germline V gene (reference sequence). The CDR3 reads CASSFSVRRNTEAFF. CDR3 in DNA: TGTGCCAGCAGTTTCTCGGTGAGGCGAAACACTGAAGCTTTCTTT.

The rearrangement uses TRBV2 and TRBJ2-3; TRBD2 aligns across 13 bases. Germline V gene lookup returns CDR1 SNHLY and CDR2 FYNNEI. This CDR3 is built from 15 residues. V lost 4 bases and J lost 6; bases outside the gene matches: 4. The CDR3 nucleotides are TGTGCCAGCAGTGTGACTAGCGGGGGGCCTGATACGCAGTATTTT. This gives the protein CASSVTSGGPDTQYF.

The chain uses TRBV28 and TRBJ1-2, with D perhaps matching TRBD1 (6 bases). Deletions cut 6 bases from V and 0 bases from J, with 17 bases between. Germline assignment: CDR1 MDHEN and CDR2 SYDVKM. This CDR3 spans 16 amino acids. The CDR3 loop is CASSSPPGQANYGYTF. For the CDR3, the DNA is TGTGCCAGCAGCTCACCGCCGGGACAAGCTAACTATGGCTACACCTTC.

The genes are TRBV20-1 and TRBJ2-7; tentatively, D is TRBD1 (6 bases). Trimming shortened V by 6 bases and J by 8 bases, and 11 bases separated the two germline ends. The germline gives CDR1 DFQATT, CDR2 SNEGSKA (reference sequence). The CDR3 loop spans 10 amino acids. In DNA form, the CDR3 reads TGCAGTGCGGTGGGGGCTAAGCAGTACTTC. It is translated as CSAVGAKQYF.

This chain joins TRBV4-1 and TRBJ1-1, with D hard to call. The V end lost 4 bases, the J end lost 4 bases, and 10 bases lay between the germline ends. Germline lookup yields CDR1 MGHRA and CDR2 YSYEKL. The CDR3 loop spans 13 amino acids. The CDR3 bases are TGCGCCAGCAGCCTACGGGGAGGCACTGAAGCTTTCTTT. Translation gives CASSLRGGTEAFF.

V and J are TRBV10-1 and TRBJ2-7, with TRBD1 as a possible D gene (5 bases). Trimming removed 2 bases from V and 6 bases from J, with 11 bases in between. Germline CDR1 is WNHNN and CDR2 is SYGVQD (reference sequence). CDR3 size: 13 residues. The CDR3 is CASSELRQTEQYF. In DNA form, the CDR3 reads TGCGCCAGCAGTGAGCTTCGACAGACCGAGCAGTACTTC.

This clone was seen only once. The chain combines TRBV27 with TRBJ1-4; D gene ambiguous. In germline, CDR1 is MNHEY, CDR2 SMNVEV (reference sequence). The CDR3 runs 13 residues. V was trimmed by 0 bases and J by 8 bases, leaving 7 bases between them. Here the CDR3 reads CASSLSGREKLFF. The CDR3 bases are TGTGCCAGCAGTTTATCCGGTAGAGAAAAACTGTTTTTT. The variable domain in full, with the rest retrieved from reference TRBV27 and TRBJ1-4, is EAQVTQNPRYLITVTGKKLTVTCSQNMNHEYMSWYRQDPGLGLRQIYYSMNVEVTDKGDVPEGYKVSRKEKRNFPLILESPSPNQTSLYFCASSLSGREKLFFGSGTQLSVL.

J is TRBJ1-5 and V is TRBV6-4; the D is unclear. V was shortened by 4 bases and J by 0 bases, with 4 bases between the two germline ends. The CDR3 is 13 amino acids. Germline CDR1 and CDR2: MRHNA and SNTAGT. CDR3 amino acids: CASSVNSNQPQHF. The CDR3 nucleotides read TGTGCCAGCAGTGTCAATAGCAATCAGCCCCAGCATTTT.

This clone was detected only once. This sequence joins TRBV9 and TRBJ1-5, with TRBD1 matching over 7 bases. The length of the CDR3 is 15 residues. The V gene's germline CDR1 is SGDLS and CDR2 YYNGEE. V was clipped by 3 bases and J by 0 bases; unmatched bases: 3. The CDR3 is CASSETGNSNQPQHF. In DNA form, the CDR3 reads TGTGCCAGCAGCGAGACAGGGAATAGCAATCAGCCCCAGCATTTT.